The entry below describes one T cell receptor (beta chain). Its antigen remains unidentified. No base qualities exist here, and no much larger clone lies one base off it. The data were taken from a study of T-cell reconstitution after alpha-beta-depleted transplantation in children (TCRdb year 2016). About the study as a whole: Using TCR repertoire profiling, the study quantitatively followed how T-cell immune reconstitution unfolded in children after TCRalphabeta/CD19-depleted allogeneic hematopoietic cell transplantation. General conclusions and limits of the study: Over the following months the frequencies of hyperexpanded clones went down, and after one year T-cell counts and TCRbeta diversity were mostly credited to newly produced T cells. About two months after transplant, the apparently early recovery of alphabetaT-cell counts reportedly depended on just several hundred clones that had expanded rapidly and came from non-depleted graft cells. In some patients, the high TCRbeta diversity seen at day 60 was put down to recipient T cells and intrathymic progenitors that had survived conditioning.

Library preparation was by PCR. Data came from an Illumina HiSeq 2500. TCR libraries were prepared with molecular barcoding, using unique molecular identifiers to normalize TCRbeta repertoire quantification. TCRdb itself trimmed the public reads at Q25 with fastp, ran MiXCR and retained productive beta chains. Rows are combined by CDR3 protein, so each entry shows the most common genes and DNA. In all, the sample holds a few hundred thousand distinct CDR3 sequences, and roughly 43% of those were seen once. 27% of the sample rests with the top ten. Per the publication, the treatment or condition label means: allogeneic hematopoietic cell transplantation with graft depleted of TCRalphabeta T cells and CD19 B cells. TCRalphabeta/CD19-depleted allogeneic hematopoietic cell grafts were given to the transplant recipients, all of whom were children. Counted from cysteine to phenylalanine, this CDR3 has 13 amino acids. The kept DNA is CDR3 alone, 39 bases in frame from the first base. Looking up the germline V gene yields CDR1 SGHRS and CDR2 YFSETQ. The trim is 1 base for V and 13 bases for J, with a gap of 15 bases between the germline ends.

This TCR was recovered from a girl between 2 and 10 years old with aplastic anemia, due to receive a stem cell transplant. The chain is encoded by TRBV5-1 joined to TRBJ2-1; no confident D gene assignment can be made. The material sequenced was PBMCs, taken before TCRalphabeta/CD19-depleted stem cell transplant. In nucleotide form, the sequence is TGCGCCAGCAGCTTGTTTGTAACGGCAGGTCAGTTCTTC. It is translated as CASSLFVTAGQFF.